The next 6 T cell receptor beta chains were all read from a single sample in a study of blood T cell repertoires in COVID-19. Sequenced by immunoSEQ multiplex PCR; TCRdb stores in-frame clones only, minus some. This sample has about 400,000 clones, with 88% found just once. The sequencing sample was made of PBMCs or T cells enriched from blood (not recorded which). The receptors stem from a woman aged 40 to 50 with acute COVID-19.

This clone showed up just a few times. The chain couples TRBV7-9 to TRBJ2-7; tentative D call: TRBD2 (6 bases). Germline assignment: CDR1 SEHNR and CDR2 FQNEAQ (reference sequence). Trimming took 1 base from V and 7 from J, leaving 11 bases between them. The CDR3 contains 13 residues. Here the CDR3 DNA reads TGTGCCAGCAGCTTAGTAAGGGGAGGAGAGCAGTACTTC. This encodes CASSLVRGGEQYF.

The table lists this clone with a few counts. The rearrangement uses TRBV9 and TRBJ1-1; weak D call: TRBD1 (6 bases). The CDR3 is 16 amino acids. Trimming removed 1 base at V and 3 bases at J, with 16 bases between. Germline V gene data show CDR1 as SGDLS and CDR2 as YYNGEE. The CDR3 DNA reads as TGTGCCAGCAGCGTAAACAAACAGGGCGGGCACACTGAAGCTTTCTTT. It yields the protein CASSVNKQGGHTEAFF.

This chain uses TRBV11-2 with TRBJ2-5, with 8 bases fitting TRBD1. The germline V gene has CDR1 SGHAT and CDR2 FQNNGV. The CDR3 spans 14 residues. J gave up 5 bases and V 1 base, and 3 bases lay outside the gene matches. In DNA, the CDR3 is TGTGCCAGCAGCTTAGGGACAGGGAAGGAGACCCAGTACTTC. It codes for CASSLGTGKETQYF.

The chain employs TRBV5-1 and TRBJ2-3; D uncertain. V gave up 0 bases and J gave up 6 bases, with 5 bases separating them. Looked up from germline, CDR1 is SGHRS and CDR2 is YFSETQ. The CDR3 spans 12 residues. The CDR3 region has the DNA TGCGCCAGCAGCTTGGTATCGGATACGCAGTATTTT. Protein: CASSLVSDTQYF.

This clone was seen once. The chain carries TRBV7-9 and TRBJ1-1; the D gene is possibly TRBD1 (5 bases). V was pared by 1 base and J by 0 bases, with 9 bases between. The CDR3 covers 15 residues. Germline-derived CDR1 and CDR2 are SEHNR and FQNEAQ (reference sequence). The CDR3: CASSLGSGLNTEAFF. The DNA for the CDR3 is TGTGCCAGCAGCTTAGGCTCAGGGTTGAACACTGAAGCTTTCTTT.

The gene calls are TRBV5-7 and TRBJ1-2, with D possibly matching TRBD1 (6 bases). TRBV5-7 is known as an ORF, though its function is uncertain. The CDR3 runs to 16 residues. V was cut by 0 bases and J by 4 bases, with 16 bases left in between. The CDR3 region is CASSLVGKGGTYGYTF. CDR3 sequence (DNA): TGTGCCAGCAGCTTGGTCGGGAAGGGGGGGACCTATGGCTACACCTTC.